The 24 T cell receptor beta chains presented below share a single source sample, sequenced in a study of shared clonotypes between healthy human individuals. Clones were read by immunoSEQ multiplex PCR, and TCRdb kept only the in-frame ones, dropping some. The data hold 740,000 or so clones, with approximately 73% observed a single time. Sequenced sample: memory CD4+ T cells sorted from blood. Described subset: CD45RA-negative fraction. Source of these receptors: a woman younger than 45 in good health.

V usage is TRBV25-1 and J usage is TRBJ1-6; a possible D gene is TRBD1 (6 bases). Looked up from germline, CDR1 is MGHDK and CDR2 is SYGVNS. V shed 5 bases and J shed 8 bases, with 13 bases lying between them. This CDR3 contains 14 residues. CDR3 coding DNA: TGTGCCAGCAGTCACAGGGTCTGGGATTCACCCCTCCACTTT. This gives the protein CASSHRVWDSPLHF.

Only a few counts were recorded for this clone. V usage is TRBV28 and J usage is TRBJ2-7; 7 nucleotides align to TRBD2. The CDR3 length is 15 residues. With 4 bases clipped from V and 7 bases from J, the junction kept 13 bases outside the gene matches. Germline CDR1 MDHEN, CDR2 SYDVKM. CDR3 residues: CASSSGGSLYGEQYF. CDR3 DNA sequence: TGTGCCAGCAGTTCAGGCGGGAGTTTATACGGGGAGCAGTACTTC.

This chain links TRBV7-8 with TRBJ2-7; D might be TRBD2 (6 bases). CDR1 is SGHVS and CDR2 is FQNEAQ in the germline V gene. The CDR3 is made up of 17 amino acids. V shed 2 bases and J shed 9 bases, with 26 bases lying between them. In nucleotides, the CDR3 is TGTGCCAGCAGCTTATTGCGGAGGGGCGCGGGACCGCGACTGCAGTACTTC. The encoded protein is CASSLLRRGAGPRLQYF. Complete variable domain (other parts from reference TRBV7-8 and TRBJ2-7): GAGVSQSPRYKVAKRGQDVALRCDPISGHVSLFWYQQALGQGPEFLTYFQNEAQLDKSGLPSDRFFAERPEGSVSTLKIQRTQQEDSAVYLCASSLLRRGAGPRLQYFGPGTRLTVT.

The chain is built from TRBV2 and TRBJ1-2; tentatively, D is TRBD1 (5 bases). Germline V gives CDR1 SNHLY, CDR2 FYNNEI. This CDR3 contains 15 residues. Trimming stripped 7 bases from V and 5 bases from J, with 20 bases between. As DNA, the CDR3 is TGTGCCAGCAAAGAGATGGAGAGCTGGGGGTATGGCTACACCTTC. This gives the protein CASKEMESWGYGYTF.

V is TRBV6-5 and J is TRBJ1-5; the match to TRBD1 covers 8 bases. The CDR3 sequence is 15 residues long. Germline CDR1 and CDR2: MNHEY and SVGAGI. Trimming removed 5 bases from V and 0 bases from J; junction bases left unmatched: 3. The CDR3 is CASSATGVSNQPQHF. The CDR3 DNA reads TGTGCCAGCAGTGCGACAGGGGTTAGCAATCAGCCCCAGCATTTT.

The V call is TRBV7-2, the J call TRBJ1-4, with 7 bases matching TRBD1. CDR1 is SGHTA, CDR2 FQGNSA, per germline. This CDR3 comprises 15 residues. The V gene end was trimmed by 5 bases and the J gene end by 7 bases; junction bases not matched to a gene: 10. CDR3 residues: CASSPDRQGGEKLFF. CDR3 nucleotide sequence: TGTGCCAGCAGCCCAGATCGACAGGGAGGTGAAAAACTGTTTTTT.

The J gene is TRBJ1-2, the V gene TRBV25-1, with 8 bases aligning to TRBD1. CDR3 size: 13 residues. V lost 3 bases, J lost 4 bases, and 1 base stayed unmatched. Germline V gene data show CDR1 as MGHDK and CDR2 as SYGVNS. Here the CDR3 DNA reads TGTGCCAGCAGTGACAGGGGGCGCTATGGCTACACCTTC. Translation gives CASSDRGRYGYTF.

In its sample, this clone was seen a few times. The chain is built from TRBV7-7 and TRBJ2-5; no firm D call. Germline CDR1 is SSHAT and CDR2 is FNYEAQ (reference sequence). With 1 base removed from V and 5 bases from J, the gap between germline ends came to 11 bases. This CDR3 has 14 amino acids. The CDR3 DNA is TGTGCCAGCAGCTTAGGATCGGGCAGTGAGACCCAGTACTTC. Amino acid sequence: CASSLGSGSETQYF.

The rearrangement uses TRBV14 and TRBJ2-2; 10 bases align to TRBD2. The V gene's germline CDR1 is SGHDN and CDR2 FVKESK. This CDR3 is 19 amino acids long. After removal of 4 bases from V and 2 bases from J, the junction contained 13 bases not matched to a gene. CDR3 sequence: CASSRRPPGLARNTGELFF. Here the CDR3 DNA reads TGTGCCAGCAGCCGAAGACCTCCGGGACTAGCGAGAAACACCGGGGAGCTGTTTTTT.

The chain employs TRBV7-2 and TRBJ1-6; weak D call: TRBD1 (6 bases). CDR1 and CDR2 (germline): SGHTA, FQGNSA. CDR3 length equals 13 residues. V dropped 5 bases and J dropped 7 bases, with 9 bases sitting between them. DNA for the CDR3: TGTGCCAGCAGCGGACAGCGCAATTCACCCCTCCACTTT. Amino acid sequence: CASSGQRNSPLHF. Supplemented by reference TRBV7-2 and TRBJ1-6, the full variable domain reads GAGVSQSPSNKVTEKGKDVELRCDPISGHTALYWYRQSLGQGLEFLIYFQGNSAPDKSGLPSDRFSAERTGGSVSTLTIQRTQQEDSAVYLCASSGQRNSPLHFGNGTRLTVT.

Concerning this clone itself: Within the sample, other DNA sequences also encode this same CDR3. The rearrangement uses TRBV5-1 and TRBJ2-1; no clear D. The CDR3 spans 12 residues. V dropped 2 bases and J dropped 5 bases, with 5 bases sitting between them. Germline V lookup: CDR1 SGHRS, CDR2 YFSETQ. CDR3 in amino acids: CASSFDHNEQFF. The CDR3 DNA is TGCGCCAGCAGCTTTGACCACAATGAGCAGTTCTTC.

In this sample, this clone turned up many times. The chain combines TRBV28 with TRBJ1-2, with 7 bases identical to TRBD1. The ends lost 7 bases at V and 7 bases at J; junction bases unmatched: 9. The germline gives CDR1 MDHEN, CDR2 SYDVKM. This CDR3 region has 13 residues. CDR3 sequence (DNA): TGTGCCAGCAAAACGAGGGGGCGATTTGGCTACACCTTC. It specifies CASKTRGRFGYTF.

V usage is TRBV6-4 and J usage is TRBJ1-1, with 7 bases that match TRBD1. The ends lost 0 bases at V and 4 bases at J; junction bases unmatched: 2. This CDR3 contains 14 residues. Germline CDR1 reads MRHNA; CDR2 reads SNTAGT. The CDR3 loop is CASSDSGDSTEAFF. The DNA for the CDR3 is TGTGCCAGCAGTGACTCTGGGGACAGCACTGAAGCTTTCTTT.

The chain links TRBV4-1 to TRBJ1-2, with D tentatively TRBD1 (5 bases). This CDR3 region has 16 residues. The ends were cut back, 0 bases at V and 4 bases at J, with 15 bases in the middle. The germline V gene has CDR1 MGHRA and CDR2 YSYEKL. Here the CDR3 reads CASSQERGRTPYGYTF. CDR3 in DNA: TGCGCCAGCAGCCAAGAACGGGGGAGGACTCCCTATGGCTACACCTTC.

The chain links TRBV5-8 to TRBJ1-1; unclear D gene. This CDR3 comprises 12 residues. V was trimmed by 4 bases and J by 7 bases, leaving 11 bases between them. Germline V gene data show CDR1 as SGHTS and CDR2 as YDEGEE. This CDR3 is CASSERRLEAFF. CDR3 sequence (DNA): TGTGCCAGCAGCGAAAGGCGGCTTGAAGCTTTCTTT.

The chain employs TRBV11-2 and TRBJ2-7, with 7 bases that match TRBD1. J gave up 6 bases and V 5 bases, and 7 bases lay outside the gene matches. This CDR3 has 13 residues. From germline, CDR1 is SGHAT and CDR2 FQNNGV. CDR3 amino acids: CASSQIRTGEQYF. The CDR3 DNA is TGTGCCAGCAGCCAAATACGGACAGGCGAGCAGTACTTC. The entire variable domain, with the rest obtained from reference TRBV11-2 and TRBJ2-7, is as follows: EAGVAQSPRYKIIEKRQSVAFWCNPISGHATLYWYQQILGQGPKLLIQFQNNGVVDDSQLPKDRFSAERLKGVDSTLKIQPAKLEDSAVYLCASSQIRTGEQYFGPGTRLTVT.

This clone has only a few counts. Relative to the germline gene, one junction end is altered; a read error may explain this. The same CDR3 also results from other DNA sequences found in this sample. This chain uses TRBV18 with TRBJ2-3, with D possibly matching TRBD1 (5 bases). The CDR3 has 14 amino acids. Per germline, CDR1 KGHSH and CDR2 LQKENI. The CDR3 DNA sequence: TGTGCCAGCTCACCACAGGGGCGCACGGATACGCAGTATTTT. It yields the protein CASSPQGRTDTQYF.

The gene calls are TRBV11-2 and TRBJ2-6; D possibly corresponds to TRBD1 (7 bases). Trimming took 7 bases from V and 0 from J, leaving 19 bases between them. Germline V gives CDR1 SGHAT, CDR2 FQNNGV. This CDR3 spans 18 amino acids. The CDR3, as DNA: TGTGCCAGCATCGGATCAGGGGGGCCCCTCTCTGGGGCCAACGTCCTGACTTTC. The encoded protein is CASIGSGGPLSGANVLTF.

The chain links TRBV28 to TRBJ1-1; 8 nucleotides align to TRBD1. The CDR3 extends over 15 amino acids. CDR1 and CDR2 (germline): MDHEN, SYDVKM. Trimming removed 7 bases from V and 5 bases from J; junction bases left unmatched: 12. The CDR3 protein is CASTTGAGGRTEAFF. CDR3 bases: TGTGCCAGCACCACCGGGGCAGGGGGCAGGACTGAAGCTTTCTTT.

This rearrangement joins TRBV4-2 to TRBJ2-5, with D uncertain. From germline, CDR1 is LGHNA and CDR2 YNFKEQ. V shed 0 bases and J shed 5 bases, with 13 bases lying between them. CDR3 length: 15 residues. The CDR3 DNA sequence: TGTGCCAGCAGCCAAGACCCCGCCGGGTCGGAGACCCAGTACTTC. It translates to CASSQDPAGSETQYF.

The chain is built from TRBV29-1 and TRBJ2-5, with TRBD1 as a possible D gene (5 bases). This CDR3 contains 12 residues. Trimming stripped 4 bases from V and 5 bases from J, with 11 bases between. CDR1 is SQVTM and CDR2 is ANQGSEA in the germline V gene. The CDR3 sequence: CSVGPRVETQYF. Here the CDR3 DNA reads TGCAGCGTTGGGCCCAGGGTTGAGACCCAGTACTTC.

In this sample, this clone turned up once. V is TRBV14 and J is TRBJ2-7, with 11 bases aligning to TRBD2. J lost 7 bases, V lost 2 bases, and 10 bases had no gene match. The CDR3 extends over 16 amino acids. The germline V gene has CDR1 SGHDN and CDR2 FVKESK. CDR3 in amino acids: CASSQFGSSGRDEQYF. CDR3 DNA: TGTGCCAGCAGCCAATTCGGTAGTAGCGGGAGGGATGAGCAGTACTTC.

The rearrangement links TRBV6-1 to TRBJ2-1, with D possibly being TRBD1 (5 bases). Per germline, CDR1 MNHNS and CDR2 SASEGT. Between the trimmed V and J ends, which lost 7 bases and 6 bases, there was a span of 10 bases. There are 12 residues in the CDR3. The chain's CDR3 is CASTLQGNEQFF. CDR3 nucleotide sequence: TGTGCCAGCACACTCCAGGGCAATGAGCAGTTCTTC.

This sequence joins TRBV6-5 and TRBJ1-5, with unresolved D. Germline V CDR1 and CDR2: MNHEY, SVGAGI. V was shortened by 6 bases and J by 3 bases, with 12 bases between the two germline ends. This CDR3 comprises 14 residues. The CDR3 region has the DNA TGTGCCAGCAGCCCACGACTCAACAATCAGCCCCAGCATTTT. Protein product: CASSPRLNNQPQHF.